The entry below describes one T cell receptor beta chain. The data belong to a study of blood T cell repertoires in COVID-19. About the study: Whether acute or convalescent, the COVID-19 samples came from the United States, Italy and Spain. The analysed material was cDNA or gDNA that came from T cells, B-cell-depleted T cells, or PBMCs.

Study processing details: It was from reference gene primer amplification that nucleated cell counts were estimated. The assay was immunoSEQ multiplex PCR, and TCRdb's table has in-frame clones only and misses some. V, J and clone size are those of that table, while D and trimming were read from the DNA. Of 200,000 to 250,000 clones listed, approximately 90% are singletons. CDR3 length equals 15 residues. CDR1 and CDR2 (germline): KGHSH, LQKENI. Trimming took off 0 bases at V and 7 bases at J, with 13 bases between the two ends. V and J are TRBV18 and TRBJ1-5; D is possibly TRBD1 (6 bases). The sequence came from a woman aged 18-30 years who had recovered from COVID-19. The sample was peripheral blood. The CDR3 here is CASSPPGRGGQPQHF. CDR3 nucleotides: TGTGCCAGCTCACCACCGGGCAGGGGTGGGCAGCCCCAGCATTTT.